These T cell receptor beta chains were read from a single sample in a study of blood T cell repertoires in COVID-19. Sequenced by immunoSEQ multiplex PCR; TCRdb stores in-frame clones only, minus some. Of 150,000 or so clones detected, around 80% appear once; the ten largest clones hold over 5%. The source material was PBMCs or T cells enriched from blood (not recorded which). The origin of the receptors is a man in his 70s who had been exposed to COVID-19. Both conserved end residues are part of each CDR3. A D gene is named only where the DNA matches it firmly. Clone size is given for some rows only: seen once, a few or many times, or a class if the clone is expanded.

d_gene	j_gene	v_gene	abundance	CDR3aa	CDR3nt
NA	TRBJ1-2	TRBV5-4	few	CASSAGTLENYGYTF	TGTGCCAGCAGCGCCGGGACACTGGAGAACTATGGCTACACCTTC
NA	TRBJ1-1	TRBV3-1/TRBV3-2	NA	CASSQEGGYTEAFF	TGTGCCAGCAGCCAAGAGGGGGGTTACACTGAAGCTTTCTTT
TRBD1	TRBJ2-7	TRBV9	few	CASSVGQGFSYEQYF	TGTGCCAGCAGCGTAGGACAGGGTTTCAGTTACGAGCAGTACTTC
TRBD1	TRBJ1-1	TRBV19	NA	CASSIVGTETSEAFF	TGTGCCAGTAGTATTGTTGGGACAGAAACGTCTGAAGCTTTCTTT
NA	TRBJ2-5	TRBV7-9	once	CASSREQGQETQYF	TGTGCCAGCAGCAGGGAACAGGGCCAAGAGACCCAGTACTTC
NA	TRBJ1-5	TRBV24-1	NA	CATSDTHSINQPQHF	TGTGCCACCAGTGATACCCATAGTATAAATCAGCCCCAGCATTTT
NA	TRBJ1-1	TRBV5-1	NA	CASSSSGGRGNTEAFF	TGCGCCAGCAGCTCCTCCGGGGGGAGAGGGAACACTGAAGCTTTCTTT
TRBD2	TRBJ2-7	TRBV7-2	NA	CASSFGGGSYEQYF	TGTGCCAGCAGCTTTGGCGGGGGGTCCTACGAGCAGTACTTC
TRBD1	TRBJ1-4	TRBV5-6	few	CASSQRTGWNEKLFF	TGTGCCAGCAGCCAGCGGACAGGGTGGAATGAAAAACTGTTTTTT
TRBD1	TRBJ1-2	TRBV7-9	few	CASLVAGGNGYTF	TGTGCCAGCTTAGTCGCAGGGGGGAATGGCTACACCTTC
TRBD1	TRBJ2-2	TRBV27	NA	CASSSTGTVNTGELFF	TGTGCCAGCAGTTCAACAGGGACAGTGAACACCGGGGAGCTGTTTTTT
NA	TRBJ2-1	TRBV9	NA	CASSVGAGYYNEQFF	TGTGCCAGCAGCGTAGGGGCGGGCTACTACAATGAGCAGTTCTTC
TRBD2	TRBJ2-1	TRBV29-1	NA	CSGWGLAGGREQFF	TGCAGCGGCTGGGGACTAGCGGGAGGGCGGGAGCAGTTCTTC
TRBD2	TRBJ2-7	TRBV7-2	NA	CASSWSGGAGGYEQYF	TGTGCCAGCAGCTGGTCGGGTGGGGCGGGAGGTTACGAGCAGTACTTC
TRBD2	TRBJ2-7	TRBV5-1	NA	CASSLATSGGLIYEQYF	TGCGCCAGCAGCTTGGCTACCAGCGGGGGGCTTATCTACGAGCAGTACTTC
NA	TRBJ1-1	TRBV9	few	CASSASSTTGTFF	TGTGCCAGCAGCGCCTCCAGTACTACGGGAACTTTCTTT
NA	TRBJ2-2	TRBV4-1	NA	CASSHQTRVGELFF	TGCGCCAGCAGCCACCAGACCCGGGTCGGGGAGCTGTTTTTT
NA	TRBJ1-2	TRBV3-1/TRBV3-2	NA	CASSQDNRYGYTF	TGTGCCAGCAGCCAAGACAACAGATATGGCTACACCTTC
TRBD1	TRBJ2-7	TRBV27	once	CASSFATGAGEQYF	TGTGCCAGCAGTTTCGCGACAGGGGCGGGCGAGCAGTACTTC
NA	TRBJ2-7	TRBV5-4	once	CASSSGQGNEQYF	TGTGCCAGCAGCTCGGGTCAGGGAAACGAGCAGTACTTC
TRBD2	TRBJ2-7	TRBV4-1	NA	CASSQGLAGMYEQYF	TGCGCCAGCAGCCAAGGACTAGCGGGAATGTACGAGCAGTACTTC
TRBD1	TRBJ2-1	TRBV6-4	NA	CASSAQGAGYNEQFF	TGTGCCAGCAGTGCGCAGGGGGCAGGTTACAATGAGCAGTTCTTC
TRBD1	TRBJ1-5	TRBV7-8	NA	CASSLLPRGASNQPQHF	TGTGCCAGCAGCTTACTGCCCAGGGGGGCGAGCAATCAGCCCCAGCATTTT
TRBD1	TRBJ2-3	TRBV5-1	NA	CASSPGQGMSDTQYF	TGCGCCAGCAGCCCGGGACAGGGAATGTCAGATACGCAGTATTTT
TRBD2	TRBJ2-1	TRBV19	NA	CAREPGLAGLVSYNEQFF	TGTGCCAGAGAACCGGGACTAGCGGGACTCGTCTCCTACAATGAGCAGTTCTTC
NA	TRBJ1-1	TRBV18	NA	CASTTVNTEAFF	TGTGCCAGCACTACGGTGAACACTGAAGCTTTCTTT
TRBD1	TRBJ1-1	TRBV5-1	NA	CASSLTGGDTEAFF	TGCGCCAGCAGCTTGACAGGGGGGGACACTGAAGCTTTCTTT
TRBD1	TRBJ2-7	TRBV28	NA	CASSSTADRLYF	TGTGCCAGCAGTTCAACGGCGGACAGGTTGTACTTC
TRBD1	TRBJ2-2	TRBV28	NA	CASSLGWGTGLTGELFF	TGTGCCAGCAGTTTAGGATGGGGGACAGGGCTCACCGGGGAGCTGTTTTTT
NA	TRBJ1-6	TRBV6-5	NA	CASSYDSNSPLHF	TGTGCCAGCAGTTACGACAGCAATTCACCCCTCCACTTT
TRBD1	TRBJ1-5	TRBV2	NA	CASSVPRTGAGDQPQHF	TGTGCCAGCAGTGTCCCTAGGACAGGGGCTGGGGATCAGCCCCAGCATTTT
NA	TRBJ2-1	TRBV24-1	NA	CATSQQWYNEQFF	TGTGCCACCAGTCAACAGTGGTACAATGAGCAGTTCTTC
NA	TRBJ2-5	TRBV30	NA	CAWRSRGLTVETQYF	TGTGCCTGGAGGTCTCGGGGACTCACGGTCGAGACCCAGTACTTC
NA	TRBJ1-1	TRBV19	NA	CASSTGGSLSAAFF	TGTGCCAGTAGTACCGGCGGATCCCTATCTGCTGCTTTCTTT
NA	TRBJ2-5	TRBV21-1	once	CASQTPCPTGRISVETQYF	TGTGCCAGCCAGACGCCCTGCCCGACAGGGCGGATAAGTGTGGAGACCCAGTACTTC
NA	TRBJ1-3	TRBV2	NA	CASSEVRTRAGNTIYF	TGTGCCAGCAGTGAAGTCAGGACAAGAGCGGGAAACACCATATATTTT
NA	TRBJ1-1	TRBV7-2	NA	CASSLGKGGGTEAFF	TGTGCCAGCAGCTTAGGGAAGGGAGGGGGCACTGAAGCTTTCTTT
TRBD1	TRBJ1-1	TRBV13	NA	CASSPGTGERWTEAFF	TGTGCCAGCAGCCCCGGGACAGGGGAGAGGTGGACTGAAGCTTTCTTT
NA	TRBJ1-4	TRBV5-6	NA	CASSSAGATNEKLFF	TGTGCCAGCAGCTCCGCCGGAGCAACTAATGAAAAACTGTTTTTT
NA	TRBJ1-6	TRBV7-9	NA	CASSLPGGLYNSPLHF	TGTGCCAGCAGCTTACCAGGAGGGCTGTATAATTCACCCCTCCACTTT
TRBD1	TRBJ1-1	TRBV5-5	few	CASSLLGQGNTEAFF	TGTGCCAGCAGCCTATTGGGACAGGGGAACACTGAAGCTTTCTTT
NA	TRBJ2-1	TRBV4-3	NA	CASSQDGASDYNEQFF	TGCGCCAGCAGCCAAGATGGTGCTAGCGACTACAATGAGCAGTTCTTC
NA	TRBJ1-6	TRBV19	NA	CASSPMFEAALHF	TGTGCCAGTTCTCCGATGTTTGAGGCTGCCCTCCACTTT
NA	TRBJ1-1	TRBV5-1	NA	CASSLGAAPYGAFF	TGCGCCAGCAGCTTGGGGGCAGCACCGTACGGAGCTTTCTTT
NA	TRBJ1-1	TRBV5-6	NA	CASSLGQNLMNTEAFF	TGTGCCAGCAGCTTGGGACAGAACTTAATGAACACTGAAGCTTTCTTT